One and the same sample provided the 25 T cell receptor beta chains below, sequenced in a study of T cell changes during pregnancy in multiple sclerosis. Sequencing was performed with immunoSEQ multiplex PCR; in TCRdb, only in-frame clones are kept and a portion is missing. Among fewer than 40,000 clones, 90% were seen once, and the ten largest hold 4.5% to 5.5%. The starting material was CD8+ T cells from peripheral blood mononuclear cells, obtained after pregnancy. Source of these receptors: a female donor with multiple sclerosis, enrolled in a pregnancy study.

The chain links TRBV7-8 to TRBJ2-7, with D possibly being TRBD1 (6 bases). CDR1 SGHVS and CDR2 FQNEAQ come from the germline V gene. The CDR3 totals 15 residues. V lost 5 bases and J lost 0, with 14 bases in between. CDR3 bases: TGTGCCAGCAGCCCATACAGGGACGGCTCCTACGAGCAGTACTTC. It encodes CASSPYRDGSYEQYF.

The rearrangement uses TRBV4-3 and TRBJ2-2; no firm D call. V was shortened by 3 bases and J by 2 bases, with 13 bases between the two germline ends. The CDR3 length is 16 residues. Germline V lookup: CDR1 LGHNA, CDR2 YSLEER. CDR3 protein: CASSQRRGFNTGELFF. The CDR3 coding sequence is TGCGCCAGCAGCCAGAGGAGAGGATTTAACACCGGGGAGCTGTTTTTT.

This rearrangement joins TRBV11-1 to TRBJ1-3; D is uncertain. The CDR3 sequence is 14 residues long. Trimming took off 5 bases at V and 2 bases at J, with 10 bases between the two ends. Germline values: CDR1 SGHAT, CDR2 FQDESV (reference sequence). The CDR3 bases are TGTGCCAGCAGCGACGGGGAAGCTGGAAACACCATATATTTT. As protein: CASSDGEAGNTIYF.

The CDR3 region is CASSQDQAVTYNEQFF. CDR3 coding DNA: TGCGCCAGCAGCCAAGACCAAGCGGTCACCTACAATGAGCAGTTCTTC. The chain couples TRBV4-3 to TRBJ2-1, with D possibly TRBD2 on 5 matching bases. V lost 0 bases to trimming and J lost 2 bases, with 11 bases between them. This CDR3 spans 16 amino acids. Germline CDR1 reads LGHNA; CDR2 reads YSLEER.

This clone was picked up one time. The genes are TRBV7-9 and TRBJ1-1, with TRBD1 matching over 9 bases. The ends lost 6 bases at V and 3 bases at J; junction bases unmatched: 5. The CDR3 length is 14 residues. Germline V CDR1 and CDR2: SEHNR, FQNEAQ (reference sequence). The CDR3 sequence is CASRSGTGYTEAFF. The CDR3, as DNA: TGTGCCAGCAGGAGCGGGACAGGGTACACTGAAGCTTTCTTT.

This clone was observed once. This chain connects TRBV2 to TRBJ2-1; D call uncertain. Germline lookup yields CDR1 SNHLY and CDR2 FYNNEI. This CDR3 is built from 16 residues. V was trimmed by 3 bases and J by 0 bases, leaving 12 bases between them. CDR3 nucleotides: TGTGCCAGCAGTGACCCGGGTAGGAACTCCTACAATGAGCAGTTCTTC. This sequence encodes CASSDPGRNSYNEQFF.

The chain links TRBV7-9 to TRBJ1-1; tentatively, D is TRBD1 (6 bases). CDR1 is SEHNR, CDR2 FQNEAQ, per germline (reference sequence). V was clipped by 5 bases and J by 0 bases, with 13 bases between them. The CDR3 covers 15 residues. The CDR3 DNA sequence: TGTGCCAGCAGCGGATCCGGGACACTGAACACTGAAGCTTTCTTT. Translation gives CASSGSGTLNTEAFF.

The chain uses TRBV27 and TRBJ2-3; D is undetermined. The CDR3 is 16 residues long. CDR1 and CDR2 (germline): MNHEY, SMNVEV (reference sequence). The germline V and J ends were trimmed by 8 bases and 0 bases, with 18 bases remaining between them. The CDR3 DNA is TGTGCCAGCCCCCCCTGCCGTCAGGCGAGCACAGATACGCAGTATTTT. It is translated as CASPPCRQASTDTQYF.

In the case of this clone: In the same sample, other DNA sequences code for this CDR3. The chain combines TRBV19 with TRBJ1-4; a possible D gene is TRBD1 (6 bases). The V gene's germline CDR1 is LNHDA and CDR2 SQIVND (reference sequence). Deletions cut 4 bases from V and 6 bases from J, with 12 bases between. The CDR3 extends over 14 amino acids. DNA of the CDR3: TGTGCCAGTAGTACGGGACAAGGGGATGAAAAACTGTTTTTT. Amino acid sequence: CASSTGQGDEKLFF.

The chain employs TRBV4-2 and TRBJ2-7; 7 bases match TRBD2. Trimming at V came to 3 bases and at J to 0 bases, leaving 5 bases not matched to a gene. The CDR3 consists of 15 residues. The germline gives CDR1 LGHNA, CDR2 YNFKEQ. Here the CDR3 DNA reads TGTGCCAGCAGCCAGGGGGGGGACGCCTCCTACGAGCAGTACTTC. Translating it yields CASSQGGDASYEQYF.

V usage is TRBV5-6 and J usage is TRBJ2-2; weak D call: TRBD1 (5 bases). This CDR3 comprises 13 residues. CDR1 and CDR2 (germline): SGHDT, YYEEEE. V gave up 6 bases and J gave up 8 bases, with 14 bases separating them. Here the CDR3 DNA reads TGTGCCAGCAACCAGGGTCGTGCTGGGGAGCTGTTTTTT. Its protein product is CASNQGRAGELFF. The full variable domain, its missing parts supplied by reference TRBV5-6 and TRBJ2-2, is DAGVTQSPTHLIKTRGQQVTLRCSPKSGHDTVSWYQQALGQGPQFIFQYYEEEERQRGNFPDRFSGHQFPNYSSELNVNALLLGDSALYLCASNQGRAGELFFGEGSRLTVL.

The chain links TRBV19 to TRBJ1-6; D might be TRBD1 (5 bases). The CDR3 runs to 15 residues. V gave up 0 bases and J gave up 10 bases, with 13 bases separating them. Germline CDR1 and CDR2: LNHDA and SQIVND (reference sequence). CDR3 coding DNA: TGTGCCAGTAGTATAGATCGGGACTTGGGATCACCCCTCCACTTT. It is translated as CASSIDRDLGSPLHF.

This clone was detected only once. V is TRBV27 and J is TRBJ2-7; 7 bases agree with TRBD1. The CDR3 is 14 residues long. Germline trimming cut 5 bases from V and 6 bases from J; bases unmatched to any gene: 10. Germline CDR1 is MNHEY and CDR2 is SMNVEV (reference sequence). CDR3 DNA: TGTGCCAGCAGTCCGATGACTGAGGGGGCCGAGCAGTACTTC. The encoded protein is CASSPMTEGAEQYF.

The chain couples TRBV9 to TRBJ2-7; perhaps TRBD2 as D (5 bases). The germline V and J ends were trimmed by 2 bases and 2 bases, with 11 bases remaining between them. The CDR3 is 14 amino acids. Per the germline V gene, CDR1 is SGDLS and CDR2 is YYNGEE. This CDR3 reads CASSVGSGTYEQYF. CDR3 coding DNA: TGTGCCAGCAGCGTTGGTTCGGGGACCTACGAGCAGTACTTC.

The V call is TRBV27, the J call TRBJ2-5; possible D gene TRBD2, 5 bases. The V and J ends lost 2 bases and 0 bases respectively, with 10 bases between them. This CDR3 spans 15 amino acids. Looked up from germline, CDR1 is MNHEY and CDR2 is SMNVEV (reference sequence). CDR3 bases: TGTGCCAGCAGTTTAGGAGCGGCAGACCAAGAGACCCAGTACTTC. Translation: CASSLGAADQETQYF.

This clone was seen only once. This rearrangement joins TRBV7-3 to TRBJ2-2, with 8 nucleotides matching TRBD2. The CDR3 loop spans 16 amino acids. Germline loops: CDR1 SGHTA, CDR2 FQGTGA. V shed 2 bases and J 3 bases; nucleotides not matched to a gene: 5. CDR3 DNA sequence: TGTGCCAGCAGCTTAGGGTTGCGGGGGGACACCGGGGAGCTGTTTTTT. It is translated as CASSLGLRGDTGELFF.

V gene TRBV12-5 combines with J gene TRBJ1-2, with a possible D match to TRBD1 (6 bases). Germline V gene sequence: CDR1 LGHNT, CDR2 FRNRAP. V was clipped by 2 bases and J by 6 bases, with 10 bases between them. The CDR3 runs to 13 residues. This CDR3 is CASGLTGNNGYTF. The CDR3 bases are TGTGCTAGTGGTTTGACAGGGAACAATGGCTACACCTTC.

The genes are TRBV11-2 and TRBJ2-7; D remains unclear. The CDR3 spans 9 residues. Trimming took off 5 bases at V and 7 bases at J, with 3 bases between the two ends. CDR1 is SGHAT, CDR2 FQNNGV, per germline. The CDR3 loop reads CASSPEQYF. In DNA, the CDR3 is TGTGCCAGCAGCCCGGAGCAGTACTTC.

The DNA for the CDR3 is TGCGCCAGCAGCCAAGATCGGGACAGGGGAACCTACGAGCAGTACTTC. The encoded protein is CASSQDRDRGTYEQYF. This rearrangement joins TRBV4-3 to TRBJ2-7; TRBD1 matches 10 bases. This CDR3 has 16 amino acids. With 0 bases clipped from V and 2 bases from J, the junction kept 4 bases outside the gene matches. Germline CDR1 is LGHNA and CDR2 is YSLEER.

This chain links TRBV7-2 with TRBJ2-7, with D possibly matching TRBD1 (5 bases). Per germline, CDR1 SGHTA and CDR2 FQGNSA. Trimming removed 2 bases at V and 2 bases at J, with 13 bases between. The CDR3 length is 15 residues. In DNA, the CDR3 is TGTGCCAGCAGCTTAATGTGGGGCCCAACCTACGAGCAGTACTTC. Translated, it gives CASSLMWGPTYEQYF.

There are a few counts of this clone. The chain has TRBV7-9 and TRBJ2-2; D not resolved. In germline, CDR1 is SEHNR, CDR2 FQNEAQ (reference sequence). The CDR3 contains 12 residues. The V end lost 1 base, the J end lost 6 bases, and 3 bases lay between the germline ends. The CDR3 region is CASSLVSGELFF. In nucleotides, the CDR3 is TGTGCCAGCAGCTTAGTCTCCGGGGAGCTGTTTTTT.

Points on this clone: The junction departs from the called germline gene at one end, perhaps through a read error. The chain has TRBV7-7 and TRBJ2-3, with D perhaps TRBD1 (6 bases). The CDR3 covers 13 residues. Germline V CDR1 and CDR2: SSHAT, FNYEAQ (reference sequence). Written as DNA, the CDR3 is TGTGCTAGCAGCTTAGTAAGGGGGGATACGCAGTATTTT. It specifies CASSLVRGDTQYF. The whole variable domain, filled in from reference TRBV7-7 and TRBJ2-3, reads GAGVSQSPRYKVTKRGQDVTLRCDPISSHATLYWYQQALGQGPEFLTYFNYEAQPDKSGLPSDRFSAERPEGSISTLTIQRTEQRDSAMYRCASSLVRGDTQYFGPGTRLTVL.

This clone was seen only once. The V and J genes are TRBV5-4 and TRBJ1-5; no clear D gene. The ends were cut back, 0 bases at V and 3 bases at J, with 16 bases in the middle. This CDR3 is built from 17 residues. CDR1 and CDR2 from the germline V gene are SGHNT and YYREEE (reference sequence). CDR3 loop: CASSLDGGAGYNQPQHF. In nucleotides, the CDR3 is TGTGCCAGCAGCTTGGACGGTGGAGCCGGTTACAATCAGCCCCAGCATTTT.

The rearrangement links TRBV4-3 to TRBJ2-3, with 7 bases lining up with TRBD2. This CDR3 region has 13 residues. Germline trimming cut 3 bases from V and 6 bases from J; bases unmatched to any gene: 3. The V gene's germline CDR1 is LGHNA and CDR2 YSLEER. CDR3 protein: CASSQDSGDTQYF. For the CDR3, the DNA is TGCGCCAGCAGCCAGGATAGCGGGGATACGCAGTATTTT.

This sequence joins TRBV7-9 and TRBJ2-3; 9 bases align to TRBD1. Per germline, CDR1 SEHNR and CDR2 FQNEAQ (reference sequence). The length of the CDR3 is 16 residues. The ends lost 4 bases at V and 4 bases at J; junction bases unmatched: 9. CDR3 protein: CASSSRGTGISDTQYF. The DNA of the CDR3 is TGTGCCAGCAGCTCGAGAGGGACAGGGATCTCAGATACGCAGTATTTT.